Below are 23 T cell receptor beta chains sequenced from a single sample in a study of shared clonotypes between healthy human individuals. Assay: immunoSEQ multiplex PCR; the TCRdb copy retains only in-frame clones and omits some. The data show fewer than 2.5 million clones, 80% to 95% seen once. Material for sequencing was naive CD4+ T cells from PBMCs. The subset denotes: CD45RA+ positively selected. The receptor source for this set is a man younger than 35 in good health. Some clones in this sample may be carry-over from other donors' samples.

This chain joins TRBV5-6 and TRBJ2-5; TRBD1 might be the D (6 bases). The J call is in doubt because the DNA end fits TRBJ2-7 better. The germline gives CDR1 SGHDT, CDR2 YYEEEE. The CDR3 spans 13 residues. CDR3 sequence reads: CASTQGTTYEQYF. The CDR3 DNA is TGTGCCAGCACACAGGGAACCACCTACGAGCAGTACTTC.

This chain connects TRBV28 to TRBJ2-7; 9 bases are a match to TRBD1. Germline V gene sequence: CDR1 MDHEN, CDR2 SYDVKM. With V trimmed by 5 bases and J by 4 bases, 12 bases remained unmatched. The CDR3 sequence is 16 residues long. CDR3 protein: CASSRAHRGQRYEQYF. CDR3 sequence (DNA): TGTGCCAGCAGTCGAGCCCACAGGGGGCAACGGTACGAGCAGTACTTC.

V gene TRBV2 combines with J gene TRBJ1-5; a weak D match, TRBD1 (5 bases). Trimming stripped 2 bases from V and 6 bases from J, with 11 bases between. The CDR3 covers 14 residues. From germline, CDR1 is SNHLY and CDR2 FYNNEI. CDR3 amino acids: CASSEIQGVQPQHF. In DNA form, the CDR3 reads TGTGCCAGCAGTGAAATCCAGGGAGTTCAGCCCCAGCATTTT. The full variable domain, its missing parts supplied by reference TRBV2 and TRBJ1-5, is EPEVTQTPSHQVTQMGQEVILRCVPISNHLYFYWYRQILGQKVEFLVSFYNNEISEKSEIFDDQFSVERPDGSNFTLKIRSTKLEDSAMYFCASSEIQGVQPQHFGDGTRLSIL.

The chain has TRBV6-1 and TRBJ2-7, with 7 bases identical to TRBD2. The J segment lost 3 bases and the V segment lost 5 bases, leaving 1 base of the junction unmatched. Per germline, CDR1 MNHNS and CDR2 SASEGT. The CDR3 loop spans 12 amino acids. The CDR3 spells CASSRDYYEQYF. The CDR3 DNA is TGTGCCAGCAGTCGGGACTACTACGAGCAGTACTTC.

The gene calls are TRBV30 and TRBJ2-1; D is ambiguous. There are 14 residues in the CDR3. Trimming shortened V by 1 base and J by 8 bases, and 15 bases separated the two germline ends. CDR1 is GTSNPN and CDR2 is SVGIG in the germline V gene (reference sequence). The chain's CDR3 is CAWSGWGNTDEQFF. CDR3 coding DNA: TGTGCCTGGAGTGGGTGGGGAAACACGGATGAGCAGTTCTTC.

V usage is TRBV5-4 and J usage is TRBJ1-3; D gene unclear. Germline CDR1 and CDR2: SGHNT and YYREEE (reference sequence). The germline V and J ends were trimmed by 2 bases and 0 bases, with 6 bases remaining between them. This CDR3 has 14 amino acids. The CDR3 DNA follows: TGTGCCAGCAGCTTTCCCATCTCTGGAAACACCATATATTTT. It is translated as CASSFPISGNTIYF.

This sequence joins TRBV14 and TRBJ1-1; D is unclear. From germline, CDR1 is SGHDN and CDR2 FVKESK. The CDR3 sequence is 13 residues long. V was clipped by 1 base and J by 3 bases, with 6 bases between them. The CDR3 loop is CASSQAWHTEAFF. DNA of the CDR3: TGTGCCAGCAGCCAAGCGTGGCACACTGAAGCTTTCTTT.

The chain joins TRBV19 to TRBJ1-4, with TRBD1 identical over 7 bases. The CDR3 sequence is 15 residues long. V lost 6 bases to trimming and J lost 3 bases; unmatched junction nucleotides: 7. Germline CDR1 and CDR2: LNHDA and SQIVND (reference sequence). The CDR3 nucleotides are TGTGCCAGTAGACAGGGGCCTTCGCCTAATGAAAAACTGTTTTTT. This gives the protein CASRQGPSPNEKLFF.

The chain carries TRBV25-1 and TRBJ2-1; tentative D call: TRBD1 (6 bases). V lost 3 bases, J lost 6 bases, and 15 bases lay in between. Germline CDR1 reads MGHDK; CDR2 reads SYGVNS. The CDR3 consists of 15 residues. The DNA of the CDR3 is TGTGCCAGCAGTGAGCCCACAGGGCCCGGCAATGAGCAGTTCTTC. Translated: CASSEPTGPGNEQFF.

V and J are TRBV28 and TRBJ1-1; 7 bases line up with TRBD1. The CDR3 contains 16 residues. V trimming: 5 bases; J trimming: 4 bases; junction bases outside the gene matches: 13. Germline V gene lookup returns CDR1 MDHEN and CDR2 SYDVKM. The CDR3 bases are TGTGCCAGCAGTCCAACCGGGACAGTACCGAGCACTGAAGCTTTCTTT. Protein: CASSPTGTVPSTEAFF.

The chain uses TRBV29-1 and TRBJ2-1, with 12 positions matching TRBD2. Losses at the gene ends were 7 bases for V and 6 bases for J; bases not matched to a gene: 10. Germline loops: CDR1 SQVTM, CDR2 ANQGSEA. This CDR3 is built from 15 residues. CDR3 bases: TGCAGCGCCGCCCCACTAGCGGGAGGCAGCAATGAGCAGTTCTTC. It encodes CSAAPLAGGSNEQFF.

For this clone: Other DNA variants within this sample encode the same CDR3. The rearrangement links TRBV6-5 to TRBJ1-4; unclear D gene. Germline CDR1 reads MNHEY; CDR2 reads SVGAGI. V was trimmed by 0 bases and J by 0 bases, leaving 5 bases between them. CDR3 size: 15 residues. CDR3 amino acids: CASSYSGPTNEKLFF. CDR3 DNA sequence: TGTGCCAGCAGTTACTCGGGTCCAACTAATGAAAAACTGTTTTTT.

The chain is built from TRBV27 and TRBJ1-6; TRBD1 agrees at 11 bases. The length of the CDR3 is 15 residues. Germline V gene lookup returns CDR1 MNHEY and CDR2 SMNVEV (reference sequence). V was clipped by 5 bases and J by 10 bases; unmatched bases: 7. The CDR3 sequence is CASSRAGTGGSPLHF. In DNA form, the CDR3 reads TGTGCCAGCAGTAGAGCCGGGACAGGGGGATCACCCCTCCACTTT.

With regard to this clone: This CDR3 is also generated by other DNA sequences in the sample. This chain joins TRBV28 and TRBJ2-7, with D possibly TRBD1 on 6 matching bases. The CDR3 sequence is 12 residues long. The germline V and J ends were trimmed by 5 bases and 4 bases, with 9 bases remaining between them. CDR1 MDHEN and CDR2 SYDVKM come from the germline V gene. CDR3 in DNA: TGTGCCAGCAGTCGGACAGTTTACGAGCAGTACTTC. This codes for CASSRTVYEQYF.

The V gene is TRBV25-1, the J gene TRBJ2-3; D is possibly TRBD2 (5 bases). The germline V gene encodes CDR1 MGHDK and CDR2 SYGVNS. This CDR3 spans 12 amino acids. Trimming pared 8 bases from V and 4 bases from J, leaving 10 bases between. This CDR3 reads CASRTHPDTQYF. The CDR3 nucleotides read TGTGCCAGCCGGACTCACCCAGATACGCAGTATTTT.

The rearrangement links TRBV7-8 to TRBJ2-1; maybe TRBD2 (6 bases). V shed 3 bases and J shed 9 bases, with 21 bases lying between them. The CDR3 runs to 16 residues. Per germline, CDR1 SGHVS and CDR2 FQNEAQ. This CDR3 is CASSFSLAQEGGEQFF. CDR3 in DNA: TGTGCCAGCAGCTTTTCTCTAGCTCAAGAGGGAGGTGAGCAGTTCTTC. The full variable domain, in which reference TRBV7-8 and TRBJ2-1 provide the parts outside the CDR3, is GAGVSQSPRYKVAKRGQDVALRCDPISGHVSLFWYQQALGQGPEFLTYFQNEAQLDKSGLPSDRFFAERPEGSVSTLKIQRTQQEDSAVYLCASSFSLAQEGGEQFFGPGTRLTVL.

To note about this clone: This sample also contains other DNA sequences that code for the same CDR3. The J gene is TRBJ2-5, the V gene TRBV15; D remains unclear. Per the germline V gene, CDR1 is LNHNV and CDR2 is YYDKDF (reference sequence). The CDR3 is 12 residues long. The V end was cut by 0 bases, the J end by 5 bases, with 4 bases between. The CDR3 region is CATSRDKETQYF. CDR3 DNA: TGTGCCACCAGCAGAGATAAGGAGACCCAGTACTTC.

The V call is TRBV27, the J call TRBJ2-1, with D uncertain. The length of the CDR3 is 14 residues. The germline V gene encodes CDR1 MNHEY and CDR2 SMNVEV (reference sequence). The V end lost 4 bases, the J end lost 5 bases, and 12 bases lay between the germline ends. The CDR3 is CASSSHGGDNEQFF. The CDR3 nucleotides read TGTGCCAGCAGTTCCCACGGCGGAGACAATGAGCAGTTCTTC.

The chain recombines TRBV6-6 with TRBJ1-4; D is unclear. In germline, CDR1 is MNHNY, CDR2 SVGAGI (reference sequence). Trimming cost V 5 bases and J 4 bases, with 14 bases left between them. The CDR3 covers 15 residues. The CDR3 bases are TGTGCCAGCAGTGGCTTGAGGCAGTTTAATGAAAAACTGTTTTTT. Translation gives CASSGLRQFNEKLFF.

V is TRBV7-2 and J is TRBJ2-5; 7 positions match TRBD1. CDR1 SGHTA and CDR2 FQGNSA come from the germline V gene. Trimming cost V 1 base and J 1 base; bases outside gene matches: 12. CDR3 size: 18 residues. As DNA, the CDR3 is TGTGCCAGCAGCTTAGGGGACAGACCTCCTCACATCCAAGAGACCCAGTACTTC. Translated: CASSLGDRPPHIQETQYF.

The chain links TRBV9 to TRBJ2-5, with TRBD2 identical over 7 bases. CDR3 length: 15 amino acids. The trim removed 1 base at V and 2 bases at J, leaving 5 bases unmatched. Looked up from germline, CDR1 is SGDLS and CDR2 is YYNGEE. In DNA form, the CDR3 reads TGTGCCAGCAGCGTACGCGGGAGTGGGCAAGAGACCCAGTACTTC. Translating gives CASSVRGSGQETQYF.

This sequence joins TRBV4-3 and TRBJ2-4; D not resolved. CDR1 and CDR2 (germline): LGHNA, YSLEER. The CDR3 length is 16 residues. Trimming cost V 2 bases and J 7 bases, with 18 bases left between them. The CDR3: CASSQLVTTGRNIQYF. The CDR3 coding sequence is TGCGCCAGCAGCCAACTTGTAACGACGGGTCGCAACATTCAGTACTTC.

In DNA form, the CDR3 reads TGTGCCAGCAGCGTCGGGCTCCGAACCTACGAGCAGTACTTC. This codes for CASSVGLRTYEQYF. The genes are TRBV7-8 and TRBJ2-7, with unresolved D. Trimming stripped 5 bases from V and 2 bases from J, with 13 bases between. Germline-derived CDR1 and CDR2 are SGHVS and FQNEAQ. There are 14 residues in the CDR3.